The entry that follows covers one T cell receptor (beta chain) sequence. This CDR3 contains 16 residues. The germline gives CDR1 SGHDT, CDR2 YYEEEE. Trimming at V came to 4 bases and at J to 1 base, leaving 7 bases not matched to a gene. This record comes from a study of blood T cell repertoires in COVID-19. Profiling relied on immunoSEQ multiplex PCR, and the TCRdb table lists in-frame clones only, not all of them. The sample includes about 270,000 clones, approximately 86% of them seen just once. The sequence was collected from a woman aged 18-29 years who had recovered from COVID-19. The chain links TRBV5-6 to TRBJ2-3; TRBD1 aligns across 9 bases. The sample taken for sequencing was PBMCs or T cells enriched from blood (not recorded which). The CDR3 DNA reads as TGTGCCAGCAGCCTCGGGACAGGGAGACGCACAGATACGCAGTATTTT. It translates to CASSLGTGRRTDTQYF.